The 19 T cell receptor beta chains given below trace back to one sample, sequenced in a study of blood T cell repertoires in COVID-19. Sequenced by immunoSEQ multiplex PCR; TCRdb stores in-frame clones only, minus some. This table has tens of thousands of clones, around 88% appearing once. The material sequenced was peripheral blood. These receptors were obtained from an elderly woman with active or convalescent COVID-19.

This clone was detected once. CDR3 coding DNA: TGTGCCAGCAGCCAGCAGGGGAGTCATGGCTACACCTTC. Its protein product is CASSQQGSHGYTF. The chain couples TRBV11-1 to TRBJ1-2, with a tentative D call TRBD1 (6 bases). This CDR3 is 13 amino acids long. Trimming took off 5 bases at V and 6 bases at J, with 13 bases between the two ends. Germline V lookup: CDR1 SGHAT, CDR2 FQDESV (reference sequence).

The J gene is TRBJ1-1, the V gene TRBV3-1 (or the pseudogene TRBV3-2); D gene unclear. The CDR3 sequence is 13 residues long. Trimming took off 1 base at V and 4 bases at J, with 7 bases between the two ends. Germline assignment: CDR1 LGHDT and CDR2 YNNKEL (reference sequence). Here the CDR3 reads CASSQGRGTEAFF. The CDR3 DNA follows: TGTGCCAGCAGCCAAGGACGAGGCACTGAAGCTTTCTTT.

The V call is TRBV12-3 or TRBV12-4, the J call TRBJ1-4; no reliable D call. V was pared by 5 bases and J by 7 bases, with 11 bases between. This CDR3 has 13 amino acids. CDR3 sequence: CASSPGLIEKLFF. In DNA form, the CDR3 reads TGTGCCAGCAGTCCTGGACTGATTGAAAAACTGTTTTTT.

The sample holds one count of this clone. CDR3 nucleotide sequence: TGTGCCAGCAGGTCCGACGGGGGGGTCTGGAACACTGAAGCTTTCTTT. This translates into CASRSDGGVWNTEAFF. V is TRBV7-3 and J is TRBJ1-1; TRBD1 might be the D (5 bases). The CDR3 extends over 16 amino acids. The V end was cut by 6 bases, the J end by 1 base, with 18 bases between. Germline V gene lookup returns CDR1 SGHTA and CDR2 FQGTGA.

The chain carries TRBV7-2 and TRBJ1-6; D uncertain. V shed 3 bases and J shed 5 bases, with 17 bases lying between them. Germline V gene data show CDR1 as SGHTA and CDR2 as FQGNSA. The CDR3 length is 17 residues. CDR3 bases: TGTGCCAGCAGCTTGCGTGCCGGGATAGCCCATAATTCACCCCTCCACTTT. This codes for CASSLRAGIAHNSPLHF.

The chain is built from TRBV29-1 and TRBJ2-5, with 7 bases identical to TRBD1. CDR1 is SQVTM and CDR2 is ANQGSEA in the germline V gene. The CDR3 is 15 residues long. V lost 2 bases, J lost 4 bases, and 10 bases stayed unmatched. DNA for the CDR3: TGCAGCGTTGAACCGTTGAGGGGGCAGGGAGAGACCCAGTACTTC. Translating it yields CSVEPLRGQGETQYF.

This chain uses TRBV18 with TRBJ2-3, with D perhaps matching TRBD2 (5 bases). With 6 bases removed from V and 5 bases from J, the gap between germline ends came to 18 bases. The CDR3 runs to 15 residues. Germline CDR1 KGHSH, CDR2 LQKENI. The CDR3 nucleotides read TGTGCCAGCTCCCAATCGCGACCCGAGGGAGATACGCAGTATTTT. This translates into CASSQSRPEGDTQYF.

This rearrangement joins TRBV3-1 (or the pseudogene TRBV3-2) to TRBJ1-3; 7 nucleotides agree with TRBD1. The CDR3 has 14 amino acids. The V gene's germline CDR1 is LGHDT and CDR2 YNNKEL (reference sequence). Trimming took 5 bases from V and 8 from J; bases not matched to a gene: 9. Written as DNA, the CDR3 is TGTGCCAGCAGCGATCGACAGGGCGAAGACACCATATATTTT. This translates into CASSDRQGEDTIYF.

The CDR3 loop is CASSPMEAGTQPQHF. CDR3 sequence (DNA): TGCGCCAGCAGCCCAATGGAGGCAGGCACACAGCCCCAGCATTTT. The J gene is TRBJ1-5, the V gene TRBV4-1; D uncertain. The germline V and J ends were trimmed by 4 bases and 7 bases, with 17 bases remaining between them. This CDR3 comprises 15 residues. Per germline, CDR1 MGHRA and CDR2 YSYEKL.

The gene calls are TRBV25-1 and TRBJ1-4, with D possibly being TRBD1 (5 bases). Trimming left V 3 bases short and J 0 bases short, with 11 bases between. Germline CDR1 and CDR2: MGHDK and SYGVNS. The CDR3 extends over 16 amino acids. The CDR3: CASSDLRGATNEKLFF. In DNA, the CDR3 is TGTGCCAGCAGTGATTTGCGGGGGGCAACTAATGAAAAACTGTTTTTT.

The rearrangement links TRBV29-1 to TRBJ1-1; 8 bases are a match to TRBD1. This CDR3 is 15 amino acids long. Germline CDR1 is SQVTM and CDR2 is ANQGSEA. The junction had 12 bases not matched to a gene; V was cut back by 6 bases and J by 3 bases. CDR3 in amino acids: CSVSTRQGLDTEAFF. CDR3 sequence (DNA): TGCAGCGTCTCAACAAGACAGGGGTTGGACACTGAAGCTTTCTTT.

This chain uses TRBV9 with TRBJ2-3; 7 bases align to TRBD2. The CDR3 is 16 residues long. The junction had 6 bases not matched to a gene; V was cut back by 0 bases and J by 2 bases. The germline V gene has CDR1 SGDLS and CDR2 YYNGEE. CDR3 residues: CASSVGGGSHTDTQYF. The CDR3 DNA reads TGTGCCAGCAGCGTAGGGGGCGGGAGCCACACAGATACGCAGTATTTT.

The chain combines TRBV5-1 with TRBJ2-2; no definite D call. Germline assignment: CDR1 SGHRS and CDR2 YFSETQ. Trimming removed 0 bases at V and 0 bases at J, with 18 bases between. There are 19 residues in the CDR3. CDR3 residues: CASSLGLGPAFANTGELFF. CDR3 nucleotide sequence: TGCGCCAGCAGCTTGGGACTTGGCCCGGCTTTTGCGAACACCGGGGAGCTGTTTTTT.

The V call is TRBV5-6, the J call TRBJ2-1; the D gene is possibly TRBD1 (5 bases). Trimming left V 3 bases short and J 15 bases short, with 34 bases between. Germline V CDR1 and CDR2: SGHDT, YYEEEE. The CDR3 is made up of 18 amino acids. The DNA for the CDR3 is TGTGCCAGCAGCTCCCCCCCCCACGAGACAGTCACCCAAAAAGGTCGGTTCTTC. This translates into CASSSPPHETVTQKGRFF.

In this sample, this clone turned up a few times. The DNA for the CDR3 is TGTGCCAGCAGCCAATCACTAGGGTACGAGCAGTACTTC. It encodes CASSQSLGYEQYF. J is TRBJ2-7 and V is TRBV16; weak D call: TRBD2 (5 bases). Germline lookup yields CDR1 KGHSY and CDR2 FQNENV. Trimming removed 0 bases from V and 4 bases from J, with 7 bases in between. This CDR3 has 13 amino acids.

This clone was detected only once. This chain joins TRBV29-1 and TRBJ2-3, with no clear D. The V end lost 0 bases, the J end lost 0 bases, and 13 bases lay between the germline ends. CDR3 length equals 16 residues. Germline V gives CDR1 SQVTM, CDR2 ANQGSEA. The CDR3 reads CSVEDQRPGSTDTQYF. The DNA for the CDR3 is TGCAGCGTTGAAGATCAACGCCCGGGTAGCACAGATACGCAGTATTTT.

The genes are TRBV10-3 and TRBJ2-7, with 11 bases lining up with TRBD1. V gave up 10 bases and J gave up 3 bases; unmatched junction bases: 2. CDR3 length equals 12 residues. Germline V gene data show CDR1 as ENHRY and CDR2 as SYGVKD. Written as DNA, the CDR3 is TGTGCCACCGGGACAGGGGGCTACGAGCAGTACTTC. It codes for CATGTGGYEQYF.

This rearrangement joins TRBV6-2 or TRBV6-3 to TRBJ1-5; D gene ambiguous. The germline V gene encodes CDR1 MNHEY and CDR2 SVGEGT. Trimming pared 5 bases from V and 4 bases from J, leaving 6 bases between. The CDR3 length is 12 residues. CDR3 protein: CASSDGNQPQHF. In DNA form, the CDR3 reads TGTGCCAGCAGTGACGGGAATCAGCCCCAGCATTTT.

This chain joins TRBV4-2 and TRBJ1-2; TRBD1 matches at 7 bases. Germline V gene sequence: CDR1 LGHNA, CDR2 YNFKEQ. The CDR3 length is 15 residues. Trimming removed 0 bases from V and 3 bases from J; junction bases left unmatched: 4. In nucleotides, the CDR3 is TGTGCCAGCAGCCAAGAAGGGGGCGCTGACTATGGCTACACCTTC. Translation: CASSQEGGADYGYTF.